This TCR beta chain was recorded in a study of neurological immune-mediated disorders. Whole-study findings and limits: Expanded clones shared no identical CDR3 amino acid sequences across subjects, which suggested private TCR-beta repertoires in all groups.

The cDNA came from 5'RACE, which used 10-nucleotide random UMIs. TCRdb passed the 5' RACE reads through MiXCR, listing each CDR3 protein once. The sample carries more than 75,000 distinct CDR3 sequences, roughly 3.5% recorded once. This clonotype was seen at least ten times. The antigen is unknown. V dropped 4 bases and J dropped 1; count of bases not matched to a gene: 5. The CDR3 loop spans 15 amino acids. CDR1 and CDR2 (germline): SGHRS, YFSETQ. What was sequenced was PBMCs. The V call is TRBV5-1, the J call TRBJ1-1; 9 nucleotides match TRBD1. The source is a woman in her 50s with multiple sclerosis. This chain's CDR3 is CASSKRTGENTEAFF. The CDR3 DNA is TGCGCCAGCAGCAAGAGGACAGGGGAGAACACTGAAGCTTTCTTT.